This T cell receptor (beta chain) came from a study of shared clonotypes between healthy human individuals. The study, taken as a whole, reports: Across four donors, naive CD4 shared 4.5% to 6%, naive CD8 more than 3%, memory CD4 about 2.5%, memory CD8 roughly 0.37%. Tissues were not sampled, only blood, and their repertoires likely differ.

At the deep level, the assay was run. Profiled with immunoSEQ multiplex PCR; TCRdb holds only in-frame clones, not every one. The repertoire holds a few million clones, approximately 95% seen once, with roughly 0.13% in the top ten. Concerning this clone itself: Its target is not known.

The TCR was taken from a man aged 18 to 29 in good health. Sequenced sample: naive CD4+ T cells sorted from blood. Subset denoted: CD45RA+ positively selected.

CDR3 in amino acids: CASSTTTGGGNTIYF. The DNA of the CDR3 is TGCGCCAGCAGCACAACGACAGGGGGAGGAAACACCATATATTTT. The chain combines TRBV5-1 with TRBJ1-3, with 9 positions matching TRBD1. Trimming removed 4 bases from V and 4 bases from J; junction bases left unmatched: 6. CDR3 length: 15 residues. CDR1 is SGHRS, CDR2 YFSETQ, per germline.